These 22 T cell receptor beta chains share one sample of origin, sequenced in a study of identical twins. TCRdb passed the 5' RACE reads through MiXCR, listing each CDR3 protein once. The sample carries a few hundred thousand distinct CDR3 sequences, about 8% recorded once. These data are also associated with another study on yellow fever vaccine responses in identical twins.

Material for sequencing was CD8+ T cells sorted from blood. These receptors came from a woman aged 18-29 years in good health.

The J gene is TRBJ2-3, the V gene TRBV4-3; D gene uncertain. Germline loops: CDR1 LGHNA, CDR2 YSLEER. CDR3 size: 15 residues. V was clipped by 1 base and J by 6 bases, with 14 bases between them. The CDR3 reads CASSQARISGDTQYF. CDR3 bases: TGCGCCAGCAGCCAAGCCCGGATATCAGGCGATACGCAGTATTTT.

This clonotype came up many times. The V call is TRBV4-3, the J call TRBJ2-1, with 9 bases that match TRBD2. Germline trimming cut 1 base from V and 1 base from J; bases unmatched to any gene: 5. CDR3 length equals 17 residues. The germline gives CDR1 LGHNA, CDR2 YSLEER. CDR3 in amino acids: CASSQGHSGSSYNEQFF. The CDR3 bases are TGCGCCAGCAGCCAAGGACATAGCGGGAGTTCCTACAATGAGCAGTTCTTC.

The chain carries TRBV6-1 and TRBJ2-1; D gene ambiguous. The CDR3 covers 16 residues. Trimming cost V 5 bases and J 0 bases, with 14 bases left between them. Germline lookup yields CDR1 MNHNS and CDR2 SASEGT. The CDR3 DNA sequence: TGTGCCAGCAGTCCACCCGGCCAGCTCTCCTACAATGAGCAGTTCTTC. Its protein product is CASSPPGQLSYNEQFF.

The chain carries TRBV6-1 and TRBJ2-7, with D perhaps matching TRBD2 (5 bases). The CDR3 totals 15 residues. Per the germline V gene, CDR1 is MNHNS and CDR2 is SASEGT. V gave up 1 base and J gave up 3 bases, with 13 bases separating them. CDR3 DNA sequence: TGTGCCAGCAGTGAAGGGACGGGGAGAGACTACGAGCAGTACTTC. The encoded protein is CASSEGTGRDYEQYF.

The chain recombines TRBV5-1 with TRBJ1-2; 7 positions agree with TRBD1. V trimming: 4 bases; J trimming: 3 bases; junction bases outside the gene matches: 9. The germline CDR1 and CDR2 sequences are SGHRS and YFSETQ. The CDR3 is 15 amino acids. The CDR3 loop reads CASSPYRGGDYGYTF. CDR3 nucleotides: TGCGCCAGCAGCCCTTACAGGGGTGGTGACTATGGCTACACCTTC.

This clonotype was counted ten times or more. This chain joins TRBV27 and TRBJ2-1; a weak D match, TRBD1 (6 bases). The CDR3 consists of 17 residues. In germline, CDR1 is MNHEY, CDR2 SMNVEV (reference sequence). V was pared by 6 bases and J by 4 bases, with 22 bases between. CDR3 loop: CASSPTRGGLLYNEQFF. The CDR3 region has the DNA TGTGCCAGCAGCCCAACCAGGGGCGGCCTACTGTACAATGAGCAGTTCTTC.

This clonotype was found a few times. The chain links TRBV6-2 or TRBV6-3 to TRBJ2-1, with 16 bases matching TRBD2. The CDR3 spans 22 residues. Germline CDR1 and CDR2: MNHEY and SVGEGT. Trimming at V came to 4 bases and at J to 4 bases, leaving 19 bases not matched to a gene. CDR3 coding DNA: TGTGCCAGCAGTTCCTATGGGACTAGCGGGAGGGCCGACGAAAGTTCGTACAATGAGCAGTTCTTC. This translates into CASSSYGTSGRADESSYNEQFF.

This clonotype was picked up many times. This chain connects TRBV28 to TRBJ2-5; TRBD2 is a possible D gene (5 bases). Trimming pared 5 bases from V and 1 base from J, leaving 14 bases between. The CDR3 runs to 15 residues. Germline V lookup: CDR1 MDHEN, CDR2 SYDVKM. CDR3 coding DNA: TGTGCCAGCAGTAAAAGAGGGCCCCTCCAAGAGACCCAGTACTTC. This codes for CASSKRGPLQETQYF.

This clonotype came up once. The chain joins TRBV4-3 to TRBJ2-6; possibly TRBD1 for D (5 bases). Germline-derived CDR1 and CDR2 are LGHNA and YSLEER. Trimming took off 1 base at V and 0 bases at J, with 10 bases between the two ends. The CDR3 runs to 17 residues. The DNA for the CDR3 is TGCGCCAGCAGCCAAGTTGTGACAGCCTCTGGGGCCAACGTCCTGACTTTC. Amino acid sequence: CASSQVVTASGANVLTF.

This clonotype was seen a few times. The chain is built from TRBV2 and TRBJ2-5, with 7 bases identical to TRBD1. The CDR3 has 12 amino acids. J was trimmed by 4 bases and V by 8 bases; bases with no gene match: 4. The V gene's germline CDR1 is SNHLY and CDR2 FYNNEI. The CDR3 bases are TGTGCCAGCCGGGACAGTCCAGAGACCCAGTACTTC. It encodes CASRDSPETQYF.

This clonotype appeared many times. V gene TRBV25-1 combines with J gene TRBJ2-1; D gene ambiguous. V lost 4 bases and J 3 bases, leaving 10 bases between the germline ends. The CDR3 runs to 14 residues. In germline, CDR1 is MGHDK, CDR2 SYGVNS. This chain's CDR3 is CASSGGLDYNEQFF. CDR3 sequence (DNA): TGTGCCAGCAGTGGAGGTCTAGACTACAATGAGCAGTTCTTC. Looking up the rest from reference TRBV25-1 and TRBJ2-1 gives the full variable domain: EADIYQTPRYLVIGTGKKITLECSQTMGHDKMYWYQQDPGMELHLIHYSYGVNSTEKGDLSSESTVSRIRTEHFPLTLESARPSHTSQYLCASSGGLDYNEQFFGPGTRLTVL.

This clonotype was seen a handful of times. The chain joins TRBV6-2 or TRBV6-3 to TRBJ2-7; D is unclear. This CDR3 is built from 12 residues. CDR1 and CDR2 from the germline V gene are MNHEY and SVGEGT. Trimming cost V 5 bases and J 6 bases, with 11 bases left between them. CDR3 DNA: TGTGCCAGCAGTCACTTCGTCGGCGAGCAGTACTTC. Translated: CASSHFVGEQYF.

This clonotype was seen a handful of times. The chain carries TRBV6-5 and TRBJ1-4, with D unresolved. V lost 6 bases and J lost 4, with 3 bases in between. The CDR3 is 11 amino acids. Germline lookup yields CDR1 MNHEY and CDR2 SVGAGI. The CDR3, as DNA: TGTGCCAGCAGGGTTAATGAAAAACTGTTTTTT. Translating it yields CASRVNEKLFF.

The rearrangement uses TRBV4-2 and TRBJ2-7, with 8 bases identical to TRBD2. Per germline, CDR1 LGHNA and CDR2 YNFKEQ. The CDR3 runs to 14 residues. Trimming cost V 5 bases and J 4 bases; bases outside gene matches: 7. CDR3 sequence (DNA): TGTGCCAGCAGCGACGATACTAGCGGTTACGAGCAGTACTTC. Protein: CASSDDTSGYEQYF.

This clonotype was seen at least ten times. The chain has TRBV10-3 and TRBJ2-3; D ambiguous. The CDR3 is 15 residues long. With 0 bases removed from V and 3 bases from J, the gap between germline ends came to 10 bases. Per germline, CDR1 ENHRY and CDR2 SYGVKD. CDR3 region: CAISESGVGTDTQYF. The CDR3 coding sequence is TGTGCCATCAGTGAGTCTGGGGTCGGGACAGATACGCAGTATTTT.

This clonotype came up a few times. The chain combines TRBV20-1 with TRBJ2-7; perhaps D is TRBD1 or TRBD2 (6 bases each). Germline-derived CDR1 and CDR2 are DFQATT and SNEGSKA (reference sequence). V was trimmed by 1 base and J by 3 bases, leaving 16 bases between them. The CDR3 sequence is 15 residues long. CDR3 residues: CSARGSGGSYYEQYF. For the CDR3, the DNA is TGCAGTGCTAGAGGATCCGGGGGCTCATACTACGAGCAGTACTTC.

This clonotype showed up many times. The CDR3 nucleotides read TGCAGCGTTGAAGATCGAGGAAAGAACACTGAAGCTTTCTTT. Its protein product is CSVEDRGKNTEAFF. J is TRBJ1-1 and V is TRBV29-1; D call uncertain. CDR1 is SQVTM and CDR2 is ANQGSEA in the germline V gene. The CDR3 is 14 residues long. V shed 0 bases and J shed 1 base, with 9 bases lying between them.

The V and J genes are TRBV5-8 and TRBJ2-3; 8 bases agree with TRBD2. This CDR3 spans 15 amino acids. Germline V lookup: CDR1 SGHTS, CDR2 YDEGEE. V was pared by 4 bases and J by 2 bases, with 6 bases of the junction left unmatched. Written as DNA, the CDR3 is TGTGCCAGCAGCACCACTAGCGGACTCACAGATACGCAGTATTTT. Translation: CASSTTSGLTDTQYF.

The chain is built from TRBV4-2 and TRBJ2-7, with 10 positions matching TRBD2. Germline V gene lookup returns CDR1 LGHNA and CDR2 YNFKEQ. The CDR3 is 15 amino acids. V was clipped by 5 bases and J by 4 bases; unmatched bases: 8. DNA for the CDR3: TGTGCCAGCAGCGACCCCGGGACTAGCGAGTACGAGCAGTACTTC. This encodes CASSDPGTSEYEQYF.

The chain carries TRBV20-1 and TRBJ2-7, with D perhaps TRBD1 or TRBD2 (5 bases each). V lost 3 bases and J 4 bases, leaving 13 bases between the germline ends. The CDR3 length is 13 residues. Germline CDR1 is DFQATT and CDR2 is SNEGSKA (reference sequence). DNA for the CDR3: TGCAGTGCTAGTGGGGGTATACTTTACGAGCAGTACTTC. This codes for CSASGGILYEQYF.

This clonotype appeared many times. In DNA, the CDR3 is TGTGCCAGCACCCCGAGGAGGAGGGGAAGCCAAGAGACCCAGTACTTC. Protein: CASTPRRRGSQETQYF. V gene TRBV2 combines with J gene TRBJ2-5, with D perhaps matching TRBD2 (6 bases). Germline loops: CDR1 SNHLY, CDR2 FYNNEI. V was trimmed by 7 bases and J by 1 base, leaving 19 bases between them. CDR3 size: 16 residues.

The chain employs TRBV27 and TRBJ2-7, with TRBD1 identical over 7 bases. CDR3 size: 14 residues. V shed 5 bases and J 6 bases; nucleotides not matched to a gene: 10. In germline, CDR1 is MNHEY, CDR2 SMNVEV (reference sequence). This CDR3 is CASSVNRGHGEQYF. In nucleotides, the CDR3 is TGTGCCAGCAGTGTTAACAGGGGTCACGGCGAGCAGTACTTC.